Listed below are T cell receptor beta chains from one sample, sequenced in a study of CD8 T cells in Susac syndrome. TCRdb called the immunoSEQ multiplex PCR reads again in MiXCR, with one record for every CDR3 protein. The data contain some 200,000 distinct CDR3 sequences, more than 85% of them singletons. The sample taken for sequencing was CD8+ T cells from PBMCs. These receptors were collected from a human donor with multiple sclerosis. Both conserved end residues are part of each CDR3. Fields, in order: D gene, clone size, J gene, V gene, CDR3 protein, CDR3 DNA. D genes are given only for firm matches. A row's size may be missing; if present it is once, few, many or a size class.

>NA|once|TRBJ1-4|TRBV7-6
CASSSGPGSNEKLFF
TGTGCCAGCAGCTCAGGGCCGGGGAGTAATGAAAAACTGTTTTTT
>NA|NA|TRBJ2-2|TRBV5-1
CASSPTFTGELFF
TGCGCCAGCAGCCCGACTTTCACCGGGGAGCTGTTTTTT
>NA|NA|TRBJ2-1|TRBV15
CATSRVLLGSSPLARRGNEQLF
TGTGCCACCAGCAGAGTCCTCCTGGGGAGTTCCCCGCTAGCCCGCCGTGGGAATGAGCAGCTCTTC
>TRBD2|NA|TRBJ2-5|TRBV9
CASSTTSGAETQYF
TGTGCCAGCAGCACGACTAGCGGCGCAGAGACCCAGTACTTC
>NA|NA|TRBJ1-3|TRBV6-6
CASRAPRGAETNTIYF
TGTGCCAGCAGAGCTCCCCGGGGCGCCGAAACAAACACCATATATTTT
>TRBD2|NA|TRBJ2-3|TRBV7-8
CASSPAAGSWGDTQYF
TGTGCCAGCAGCCCAGCAGCGGGGTCCTGGGGAGATACGCAGTATTTT
>NA|NA|TRBJ2-2|TRBV5-1
CASSHDRPGELFF
TGCGCCAGCAGTCATGACAGACCCGGGGAGCTGTTTTTT
>NA|NA|TRBJ1-2|TRBV5-1
CASSLAPGRIPNYGYTF
TGCGCCAGCAGCTTGGCCCCGGGACGGATCCCAAACTATGGCTACACCTTC
>NA|NA|TRBJ1-1|TRBV7-8
CASSARRDGTEAFF
TGTGCCAGCAGCGCCCGGAGGGACGGCACTGAAGCTTTCTTT
>NA|NA|TRBJ2-7|TRBV29-1
CSAVGGQSRATYEQYF
TGCAGCGCCGTGGGCGGACAGTCCCGCGCCACCTACGAGCAGTACTTC
>NA|NA|TRBJ2-2|TRBV27
CASTWVGLNTGELFF
TGTGCCAGCACCTGGGTGGGGTTGAACACCGGGGAGCTGTTTTTT